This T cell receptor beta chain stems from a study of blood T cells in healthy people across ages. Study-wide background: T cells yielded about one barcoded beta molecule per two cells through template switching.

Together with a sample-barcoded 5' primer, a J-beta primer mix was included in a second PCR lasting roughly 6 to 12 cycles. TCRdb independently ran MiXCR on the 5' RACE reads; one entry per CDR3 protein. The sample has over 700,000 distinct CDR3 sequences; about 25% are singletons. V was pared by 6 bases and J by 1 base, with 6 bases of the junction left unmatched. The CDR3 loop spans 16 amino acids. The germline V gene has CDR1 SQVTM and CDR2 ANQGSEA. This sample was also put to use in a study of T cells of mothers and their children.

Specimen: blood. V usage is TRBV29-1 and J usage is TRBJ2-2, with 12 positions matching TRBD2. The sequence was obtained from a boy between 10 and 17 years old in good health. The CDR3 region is CSVSSGRALNTGELFF. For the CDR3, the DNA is TGCAGCGTCTCTAGCGGGAGGGCCCTGAACACCGGGGAGCTGTTTTTT.